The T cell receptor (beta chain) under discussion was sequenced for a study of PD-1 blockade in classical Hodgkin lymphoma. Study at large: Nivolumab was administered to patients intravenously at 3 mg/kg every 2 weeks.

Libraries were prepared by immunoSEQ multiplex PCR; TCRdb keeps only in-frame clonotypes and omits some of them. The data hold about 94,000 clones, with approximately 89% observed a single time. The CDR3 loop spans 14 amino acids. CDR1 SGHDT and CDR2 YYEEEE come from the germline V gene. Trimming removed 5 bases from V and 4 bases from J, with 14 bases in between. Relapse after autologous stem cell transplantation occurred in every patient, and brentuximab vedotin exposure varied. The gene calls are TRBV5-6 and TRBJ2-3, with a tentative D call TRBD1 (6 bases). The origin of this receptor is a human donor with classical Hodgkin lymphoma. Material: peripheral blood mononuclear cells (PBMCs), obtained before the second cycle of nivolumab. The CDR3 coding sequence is TGTGCCAGCAGTCTGGCCTCAGGGGCAGATACGCAGTATTTT. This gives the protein CASSLASGADTQYF.